The source of this T cell receptor (beta chain) is a study of cytomegalovirus exposure and HLA in healthy donors. Study information: Just over 80% of a few hundred genotyped donors fell in the Caucasian-associated ancestry cluster. Points from the study as a whole: Listed as cytomegalovirus-associated were roughly 180 TCR beta chains.

A multiplex PCR was run with 60 Vbeta primers and 13 Jbeta primers. Some clones are missing from TCRdb's copy, which holds only in-frame ones; the method was immunoSEQ multiplex PCR. The sample gives some 180,000 clones, 81% of which show up once; about 3.4% is in the top ten. The donors, nominally healthy at sampling, likely had unrecorded immune exposures. The V end was cut by 1 base, the J end by 8 bases, with 11 bases between. Germline CDR1 reads SGHTA; CDR2 reads FQGNSA. This CDR3 is 14 amino acids long. A word on this clone: Its antigen is as yet unknown.

This chain joins TRBV7-2 and TRBJ1-4; no clear D gene. The TCR sequence derives from a man aged 40-50 years in good health and CMV-seropositive. The sequencing input was PBMCs. The CDR3 DNA follows: TGTGCCAGCAGCTTAGGGTTCGAGGGCGAAAAACTGTTTTTT. It translates to CASSLGFEGEKLFF.